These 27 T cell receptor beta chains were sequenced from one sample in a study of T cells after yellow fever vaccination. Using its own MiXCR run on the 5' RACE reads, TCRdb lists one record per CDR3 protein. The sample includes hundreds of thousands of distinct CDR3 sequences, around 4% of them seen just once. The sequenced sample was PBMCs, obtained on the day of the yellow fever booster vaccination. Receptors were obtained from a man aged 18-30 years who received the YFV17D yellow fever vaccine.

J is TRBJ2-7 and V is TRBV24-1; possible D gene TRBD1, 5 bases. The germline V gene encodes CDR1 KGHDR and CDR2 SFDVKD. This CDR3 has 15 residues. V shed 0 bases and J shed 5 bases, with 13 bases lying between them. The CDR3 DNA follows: TGTGCCACCAGTGATTTGACAGGTCCCCTACACGAGCAGTACTTC. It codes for CATSDLTGPLHEQYF.

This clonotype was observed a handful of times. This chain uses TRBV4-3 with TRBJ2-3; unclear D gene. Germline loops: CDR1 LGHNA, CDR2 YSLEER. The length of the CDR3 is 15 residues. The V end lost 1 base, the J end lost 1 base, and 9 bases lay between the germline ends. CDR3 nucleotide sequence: TGCGCCAGCAGCCAAGTTAGCCGCGGCACAGATACGCAGTATTTT. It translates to CASSQVSRGTDTQYF.

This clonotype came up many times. The CDR3 region is CASSLEGWNEQYF. The CDR3 region has the DNA TGTGCCAGCAGCTTAGAGGGCTGGAACGAGCAGTACTTC. The rearrangement uses TRBV7-6 and TRBJ2-7; D is uncertain. Trimming left V 1 base short and J 5 bases short, with 9 bases between. The germline gives CDR1 SGHVS, CDR2 FNYEAQ. This CDR3 spans 13 amino acids. The full variable domain, completed using reference TRBV7-6 and TRBJ2-7, is GAGVSQSPRYKVTKRGQDVALRCDPISGHVSLYWYRQALGQGPEFLTYFNYEAQQDKSGLPNDRFSAERPEGSISTLTIQRTEQRDSAMYRCASSLEGWNEQYFGPGTRLTVT.

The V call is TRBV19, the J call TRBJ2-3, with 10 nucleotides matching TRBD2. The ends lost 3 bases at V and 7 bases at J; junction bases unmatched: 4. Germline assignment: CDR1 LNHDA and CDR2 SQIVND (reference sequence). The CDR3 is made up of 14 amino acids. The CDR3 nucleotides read TGTGCCAGTAGTATTGTTAGCGGGGGGAATACGCAGTATTTT. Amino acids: CASSIVSGGNTQYF. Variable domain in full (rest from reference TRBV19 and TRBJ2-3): DGGITQSPKYLFRKEGQNVTLSCEQNLNHDAMYWYRQDPGQGLRLIYYSQIVNDFQKGDIAEGYSVSREKKESFPLTVTSAQKNPTAFYLCASSIVSGGNTQYFGPGTRLTVL.

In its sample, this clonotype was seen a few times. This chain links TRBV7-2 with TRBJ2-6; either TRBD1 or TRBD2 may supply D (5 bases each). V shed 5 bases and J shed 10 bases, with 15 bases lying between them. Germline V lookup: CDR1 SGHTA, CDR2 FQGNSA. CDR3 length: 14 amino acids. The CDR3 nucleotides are TGTGCCAGCAGCCCAACCGGGGCCTCGAACGTCCTGACTTTC. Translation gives CASSPTGASNVLTF.

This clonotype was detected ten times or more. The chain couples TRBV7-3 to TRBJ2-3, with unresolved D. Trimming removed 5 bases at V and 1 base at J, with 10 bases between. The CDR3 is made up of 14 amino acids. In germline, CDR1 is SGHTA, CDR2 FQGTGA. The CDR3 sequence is CASSLMVRTDTQYF. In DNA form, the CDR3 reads TGTGCCAGCAGCCTTATGGTACGCACAGATACGCAGTATTTT.

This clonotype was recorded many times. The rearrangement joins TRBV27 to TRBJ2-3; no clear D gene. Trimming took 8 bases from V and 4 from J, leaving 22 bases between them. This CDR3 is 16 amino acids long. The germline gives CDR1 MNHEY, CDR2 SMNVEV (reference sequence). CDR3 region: CASQTYSWSQADTQYF. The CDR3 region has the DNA TGTGCCAGCCAAACCTATTCCTGGTCGCAGGCAGATACGCAGTATTTT.

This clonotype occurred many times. DNA of the CDR3: TGTGCCATCGGGGCAGGCGGCGAGCAGTACGTC. Protein: CAIGAGGEQYV. V usage is TRBV10-3 and J usage is TRBJ2-7, with a possible D match to TRBD1 (5 bases). The CDR3 has 11 residues. Trimming removed 8 bases from V and 6 bases from J, with 11 bases in between. Looked up from germline, CDR1 is ENHRY and CDR2 is SYGVKD.

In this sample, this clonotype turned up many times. The CDR3 spells CASSPQGAYEQYV. In DNA form, the CDR3 reads TGTGCCAGCTCACCTCAGGGGGCCTACGAGCAGTACGTC. The chain uses TRBV18 and TRBJ2-7; TRBD1 aligns across 7 bases. Germline lookup yields CDR1 KGHSH and CDR2 LQKENI. There are 13 residues in the CDR3. Trimming removed 3 bases from V and 2 bases from J; junction bases left unmatched: 1.

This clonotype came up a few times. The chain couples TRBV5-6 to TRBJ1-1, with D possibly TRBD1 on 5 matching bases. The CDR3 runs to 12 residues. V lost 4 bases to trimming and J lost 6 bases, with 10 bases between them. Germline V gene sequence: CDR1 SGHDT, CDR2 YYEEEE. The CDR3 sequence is CASSPLGAEAFF. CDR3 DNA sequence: TGTGCCAGCAGCCCATTGGGGGCTGAAGCTTTCTTT.

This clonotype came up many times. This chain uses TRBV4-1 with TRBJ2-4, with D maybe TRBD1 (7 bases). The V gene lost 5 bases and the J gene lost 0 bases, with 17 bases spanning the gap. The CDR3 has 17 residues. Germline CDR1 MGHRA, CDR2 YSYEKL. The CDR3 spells CASSSRGVGTAKNIQYF. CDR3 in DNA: TGCGCCAGCAGCTCCAGGGGGGTGGGGACAGCCAAAAACATTCAGTACTTC.

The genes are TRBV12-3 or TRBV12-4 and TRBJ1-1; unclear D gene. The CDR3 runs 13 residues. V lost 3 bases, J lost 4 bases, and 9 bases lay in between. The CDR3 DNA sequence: TGTGCCAGCAGTTTCTCGGCCTCCACTGAAGCTTTCTTT. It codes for CASSFSASTEAFF.

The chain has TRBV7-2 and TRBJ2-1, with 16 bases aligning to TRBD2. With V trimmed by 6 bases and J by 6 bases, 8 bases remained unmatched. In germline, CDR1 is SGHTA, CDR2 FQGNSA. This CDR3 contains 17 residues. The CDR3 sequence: CASRKPGLAGGLNEQFF. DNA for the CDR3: TGTGCCAGCAGAAAGCCGGGACTAGCGGGGGGGCTCAATGAGCAGTTCTTC.

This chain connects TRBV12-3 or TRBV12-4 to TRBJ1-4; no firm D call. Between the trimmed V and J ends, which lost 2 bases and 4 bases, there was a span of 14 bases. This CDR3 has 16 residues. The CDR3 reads CASSLRLLASNEKLFF. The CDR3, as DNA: TGTGCCAGCAGTTTACGCCTACTGGCCAGTAATGAAAAACTGTTTTTT.

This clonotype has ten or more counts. The CDR3 DNA is TGTGCCAGCAGTCGGGGAACCGGGGAGCTGTTTTTT. Its translation: CASSRGTGELFF. The chain recombines TRBV6-5 with TRBJ2-2; a weak D match, TRBD2 (5 bases). V gave up 5 bases and J gave up 5 bases, with 6 bases separating them. Germline values: CDR1 MNHEY, CDR2 SVGAGI. This CDR3 spans 12 amino acids.

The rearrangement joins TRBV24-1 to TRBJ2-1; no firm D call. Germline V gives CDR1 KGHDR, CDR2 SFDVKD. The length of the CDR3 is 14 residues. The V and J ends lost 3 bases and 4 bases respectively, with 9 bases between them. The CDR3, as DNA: TGTGCCACCAGTGATGCCAAGGAATACAATGAGCAGTTCTTC. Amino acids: CATSDAKEYNEQFF.

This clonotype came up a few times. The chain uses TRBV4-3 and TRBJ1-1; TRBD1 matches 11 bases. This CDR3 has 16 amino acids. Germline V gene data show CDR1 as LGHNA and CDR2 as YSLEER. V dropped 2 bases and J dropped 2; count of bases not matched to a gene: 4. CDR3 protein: CASSQPRTGGNTEAFF. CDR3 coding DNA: TGCGCCAGCAGCCAACCTCGGACAGGGGGCAACACTGAAGCTTTCTTT.

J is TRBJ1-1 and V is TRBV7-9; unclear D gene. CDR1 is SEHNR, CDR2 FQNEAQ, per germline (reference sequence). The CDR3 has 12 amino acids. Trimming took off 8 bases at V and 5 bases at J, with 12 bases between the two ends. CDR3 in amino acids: CASGPGRTEAFF. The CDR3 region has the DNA TGTGCCAGCGGCCCGGGAAGGACTGAAGCTTTCTTT.

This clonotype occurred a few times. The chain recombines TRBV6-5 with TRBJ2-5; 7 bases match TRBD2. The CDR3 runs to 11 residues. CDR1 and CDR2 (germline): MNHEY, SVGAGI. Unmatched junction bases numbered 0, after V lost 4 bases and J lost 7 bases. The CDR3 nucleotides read TGTGCCAGCAGTTGGGGGGGGACCCAGTACTTC. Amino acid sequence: CASSWGGTQYF.

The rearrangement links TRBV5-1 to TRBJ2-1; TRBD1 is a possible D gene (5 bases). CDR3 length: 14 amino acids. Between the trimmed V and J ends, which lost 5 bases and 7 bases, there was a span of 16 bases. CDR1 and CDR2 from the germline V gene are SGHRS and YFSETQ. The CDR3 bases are TGCGCCAGCAGAGTGGCAGGGCGCATAAATGAGCAGTTCTTC. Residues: CASRVAGRINEQFF.

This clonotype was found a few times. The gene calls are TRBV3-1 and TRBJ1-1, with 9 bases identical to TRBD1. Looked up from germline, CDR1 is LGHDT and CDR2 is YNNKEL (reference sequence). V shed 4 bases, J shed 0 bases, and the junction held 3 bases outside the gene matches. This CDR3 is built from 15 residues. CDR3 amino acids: CASSPGDRVNTEAFF. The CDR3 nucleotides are TGTGCCAGCAGCCCAGGGGACAGGGTGAACACTGAAGCTTTCTTT.

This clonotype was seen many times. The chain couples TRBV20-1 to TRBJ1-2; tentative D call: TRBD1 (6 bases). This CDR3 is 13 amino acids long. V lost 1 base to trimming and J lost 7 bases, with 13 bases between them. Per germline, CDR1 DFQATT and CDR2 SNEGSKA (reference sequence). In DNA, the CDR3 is TGCAGTGCTAGAGCAGGGGAGCGTCCTGGCTACACCTTC. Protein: CSARAGERPGYTF.

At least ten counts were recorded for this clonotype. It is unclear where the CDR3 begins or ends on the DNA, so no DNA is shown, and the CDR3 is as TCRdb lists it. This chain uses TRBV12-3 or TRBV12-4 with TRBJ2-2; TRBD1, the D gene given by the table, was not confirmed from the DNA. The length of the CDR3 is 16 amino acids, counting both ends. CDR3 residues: CASSFGAGGGTGELFF.

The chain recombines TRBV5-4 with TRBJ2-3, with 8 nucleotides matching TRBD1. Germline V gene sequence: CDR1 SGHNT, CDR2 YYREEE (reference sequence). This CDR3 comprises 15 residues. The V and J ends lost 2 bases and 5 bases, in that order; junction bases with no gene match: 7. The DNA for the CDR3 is TGTGCCAGCAGCTTCCCGCAGGGGGCCCAAGATACGCAGTATTTT. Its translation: CASSFPQGAQDTQYF.

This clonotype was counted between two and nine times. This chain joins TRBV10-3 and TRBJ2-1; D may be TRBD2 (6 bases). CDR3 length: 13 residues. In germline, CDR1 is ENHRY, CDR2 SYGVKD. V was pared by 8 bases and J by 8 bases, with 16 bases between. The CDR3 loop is CAIGTQGGHEQFF. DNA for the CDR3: TGTGCCATCGGGACTCAAGGCGGGCATGAGCAGTTCTTC.

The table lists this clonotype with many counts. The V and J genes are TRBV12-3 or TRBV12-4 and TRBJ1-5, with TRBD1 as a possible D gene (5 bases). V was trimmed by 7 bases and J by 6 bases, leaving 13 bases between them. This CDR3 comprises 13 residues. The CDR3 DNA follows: TGTGCCAGCACACGGGGGTTGGGTCAGCCCCAGCATTTT. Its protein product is CASTRGLGQPQHF.

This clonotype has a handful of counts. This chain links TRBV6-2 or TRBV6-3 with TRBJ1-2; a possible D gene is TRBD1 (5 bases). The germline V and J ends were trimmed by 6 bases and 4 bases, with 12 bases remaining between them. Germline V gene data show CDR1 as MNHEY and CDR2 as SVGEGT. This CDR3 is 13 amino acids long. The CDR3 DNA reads TGTGCCAGCAGCCCCTGGAGGGGCTATGGCTACACCTTC. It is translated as CASSPWRGYGYTF.